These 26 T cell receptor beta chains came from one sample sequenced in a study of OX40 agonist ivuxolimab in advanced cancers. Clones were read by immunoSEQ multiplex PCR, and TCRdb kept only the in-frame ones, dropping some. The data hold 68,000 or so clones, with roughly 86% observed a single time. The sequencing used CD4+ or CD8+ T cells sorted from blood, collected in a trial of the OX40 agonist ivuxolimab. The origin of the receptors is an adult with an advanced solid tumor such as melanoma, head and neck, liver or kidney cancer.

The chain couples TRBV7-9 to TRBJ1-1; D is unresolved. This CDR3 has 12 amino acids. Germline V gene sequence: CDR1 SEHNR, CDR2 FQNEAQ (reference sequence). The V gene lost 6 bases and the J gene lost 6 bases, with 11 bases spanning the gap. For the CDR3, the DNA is TGTGCCAGCAGACCCTGGACGTCTGAAGCTTTCTTT. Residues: CASRPWTSEAFF.

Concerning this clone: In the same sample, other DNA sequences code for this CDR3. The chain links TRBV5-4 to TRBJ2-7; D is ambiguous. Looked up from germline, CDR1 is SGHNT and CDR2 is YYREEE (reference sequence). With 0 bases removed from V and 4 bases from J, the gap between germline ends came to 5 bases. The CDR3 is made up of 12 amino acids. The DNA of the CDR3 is TGTGCCAGCAGCTTGGATGGTTACGAGCAGTACTTC. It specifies CASSLDGYEQYF. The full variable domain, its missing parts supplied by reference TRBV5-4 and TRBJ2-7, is ETGVTQSPTHLIKTRGQQVTLRCSSQSGHNTVSWYQQALGQGPQFIFQYYREEENGRGNFPPRFSGLQFPNYSSELNVNALELDDSALYLCASSLDGYEQYFGPGTRLTVT.

The CDR3 reads CASGTGPRDTQYF. The CDR3 bases are TGTGCCAGTGGGACAGGCCCTAGAGATACGCAGTATTTT. The chain uses TRBV2 and TRBJ2-3; the match to TRBD1 covers 8 bases. The CDR3 runs 13 residues. V trimming: 9 bases; J trimming: 5 bases; junction bases outside the gene matches: 7. Germline CDR1 and CDR2: SNHLY and FYNNEI.

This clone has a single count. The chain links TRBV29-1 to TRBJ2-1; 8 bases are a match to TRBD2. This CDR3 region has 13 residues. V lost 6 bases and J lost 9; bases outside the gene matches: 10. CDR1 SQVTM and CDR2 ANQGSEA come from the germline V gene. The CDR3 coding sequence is TGCAGCGTCCAGGGTAGCGGGACGGGTGAGCAGTTCTTC. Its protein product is CSVQGSGTGEQFF.

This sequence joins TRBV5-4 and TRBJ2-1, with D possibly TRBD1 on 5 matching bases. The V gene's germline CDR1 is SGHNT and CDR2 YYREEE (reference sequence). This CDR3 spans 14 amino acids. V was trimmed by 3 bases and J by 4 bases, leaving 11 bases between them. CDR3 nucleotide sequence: TGTGCCAGCAGCTGGGGCGTAGGGTACAATGAGCAGTTCTTC. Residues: CASSWGVGYNEQFF. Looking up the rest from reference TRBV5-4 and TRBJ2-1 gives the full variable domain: ETGVTQSPTHLIKTRGQQVTLRCSSQSGHNTVSWYQQALGQGPQFIFQYYREEENGRGNFPPRFSGLQFPNYSSELNVNALELDDSALYLCASSWGVGYNEQFFGPGTRLTVL.

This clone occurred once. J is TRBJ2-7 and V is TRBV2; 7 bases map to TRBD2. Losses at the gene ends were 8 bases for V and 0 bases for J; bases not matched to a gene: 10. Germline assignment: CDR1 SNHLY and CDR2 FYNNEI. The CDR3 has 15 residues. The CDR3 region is CASGGGTDLSYEQYF. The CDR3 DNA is TGTGCCAGCGGGGGGGGGACTGACCTCTCCTACGAGCAGTACTTC.

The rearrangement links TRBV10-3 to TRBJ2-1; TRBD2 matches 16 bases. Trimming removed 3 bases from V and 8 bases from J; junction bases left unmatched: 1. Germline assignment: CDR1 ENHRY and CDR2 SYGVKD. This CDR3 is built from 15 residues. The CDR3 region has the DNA TGTGCCATCAGTGAAGGGACTAGCGGGGGGGATGAGCAGTTCTTC. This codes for CAISEGTSGGDEQFF.

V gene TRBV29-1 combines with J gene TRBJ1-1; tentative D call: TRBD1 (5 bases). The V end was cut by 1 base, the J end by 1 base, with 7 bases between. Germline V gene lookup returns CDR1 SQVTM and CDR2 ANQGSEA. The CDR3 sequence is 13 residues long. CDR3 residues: CSVEGRANTEAFF. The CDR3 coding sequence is TGCAGCGTTGAAGGCAGGGCGAACACTGAAGCTTTCTTT.

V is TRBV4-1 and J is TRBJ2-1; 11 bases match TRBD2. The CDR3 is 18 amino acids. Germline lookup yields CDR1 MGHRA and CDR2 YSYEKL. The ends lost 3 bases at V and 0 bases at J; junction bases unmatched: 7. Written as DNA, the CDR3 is TGCGCCAGCAGCCACCGATTACTAGCGGGAGCCTCCTACAATGAGCAGTTCTTC. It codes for CASSHRLLAGASYNEQFF.

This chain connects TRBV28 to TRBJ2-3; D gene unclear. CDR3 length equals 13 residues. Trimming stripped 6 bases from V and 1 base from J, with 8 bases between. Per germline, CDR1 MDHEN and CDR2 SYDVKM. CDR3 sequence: CASRKHRTDTQYF. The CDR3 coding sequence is TGTGCCAGCAGAAAACATCGCACAGATACGCAGTATTTT.

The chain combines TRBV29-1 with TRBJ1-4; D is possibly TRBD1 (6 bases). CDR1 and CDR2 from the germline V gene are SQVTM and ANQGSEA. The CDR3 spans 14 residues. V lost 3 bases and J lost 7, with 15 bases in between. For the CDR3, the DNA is TGCAGCGTTGATTCCCCTGGAGGGGGTGAAAAACTGTTTTTT. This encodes CSVDSPGGGEKLFF.

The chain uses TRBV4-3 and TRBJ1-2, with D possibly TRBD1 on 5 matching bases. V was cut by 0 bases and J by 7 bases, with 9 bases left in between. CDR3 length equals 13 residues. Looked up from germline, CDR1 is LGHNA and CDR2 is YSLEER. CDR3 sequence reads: CASSQDRQGGYTF. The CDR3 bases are TGCGCCAGCAGCCAAGACAGGCAGGGTGGCTACACCTTC.

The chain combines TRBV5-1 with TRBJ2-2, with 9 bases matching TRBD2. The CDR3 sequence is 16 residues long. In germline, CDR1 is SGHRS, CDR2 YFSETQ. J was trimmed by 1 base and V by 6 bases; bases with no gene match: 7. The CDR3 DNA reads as TGCGCCAGCACTCTATCGACTAGCGGGAACACCGGGGAGCTGTTTTTT. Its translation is CASTLSTSGNTGELFF.

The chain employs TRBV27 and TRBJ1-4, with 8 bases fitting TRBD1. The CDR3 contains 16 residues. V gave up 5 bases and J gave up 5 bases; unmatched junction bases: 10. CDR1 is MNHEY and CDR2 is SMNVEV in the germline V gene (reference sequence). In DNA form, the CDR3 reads TGTGCCAGCAGTGCCGAAGCGGGACAGGCGAATGAAAAACTGTTTTTT. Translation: CASSAEAGQANEKLFF.

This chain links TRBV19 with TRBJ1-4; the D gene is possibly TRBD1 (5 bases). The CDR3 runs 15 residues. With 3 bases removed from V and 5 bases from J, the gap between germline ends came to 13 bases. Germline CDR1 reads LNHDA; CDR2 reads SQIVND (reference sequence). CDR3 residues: CASSIWARGNEKLFF. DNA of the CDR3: TGTGCCAGTAGTATTTGGGCGAGGGGCAATGAAAAACTGTTTTTT.

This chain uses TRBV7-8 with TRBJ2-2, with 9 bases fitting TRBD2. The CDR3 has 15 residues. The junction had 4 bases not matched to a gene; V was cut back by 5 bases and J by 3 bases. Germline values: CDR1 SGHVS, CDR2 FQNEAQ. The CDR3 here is CASSRGGADTGELFF. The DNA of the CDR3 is TGTGCCAGCAGCCGCGGGGGGGCGGACACCGGGGAGCTGTTTTTT.

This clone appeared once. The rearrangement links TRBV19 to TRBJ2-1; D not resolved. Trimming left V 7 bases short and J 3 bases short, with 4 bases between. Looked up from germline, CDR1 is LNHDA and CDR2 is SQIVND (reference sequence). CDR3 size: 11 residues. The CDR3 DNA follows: TGTGCCAGTATTAACTACAATGAGCAGTTCTTC. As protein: CASINYNEQFF.

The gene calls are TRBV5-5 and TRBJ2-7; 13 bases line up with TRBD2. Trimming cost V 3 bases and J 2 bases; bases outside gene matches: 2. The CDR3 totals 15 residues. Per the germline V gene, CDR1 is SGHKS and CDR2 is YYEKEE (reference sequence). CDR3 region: CASSWTSGSPYEQYF. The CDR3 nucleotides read TGTGCCAGCAGCTGGACTAGCGGGAGCCCCTACGAGCAGTACTTC.

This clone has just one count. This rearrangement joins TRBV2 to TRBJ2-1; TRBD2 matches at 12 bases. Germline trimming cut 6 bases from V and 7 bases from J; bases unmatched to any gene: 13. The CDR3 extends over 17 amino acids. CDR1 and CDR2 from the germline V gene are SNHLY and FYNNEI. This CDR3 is CASSVLTSGSISNEQFF. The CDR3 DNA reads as TGTGCCAGCAGCGTTCTGACTAGCGGGAGTATATCGAATGAGCAGTTCTTC.

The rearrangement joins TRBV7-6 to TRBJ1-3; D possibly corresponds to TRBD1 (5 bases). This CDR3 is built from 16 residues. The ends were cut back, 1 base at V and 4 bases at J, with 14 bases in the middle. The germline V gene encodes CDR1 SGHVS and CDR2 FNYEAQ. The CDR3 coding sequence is TGTGCCAGCAGCTTAGGTACAGGCACTGACGGAAACACCATATATTTT. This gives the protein CASSLGTGTDGNTIYF.

The DNA for the CDR3 is TGTGCCAGCAGTCGGGACGAAACAGATACGCAGTATTTT. Translation gives CASSRDETDTQYF. The gene calls are TRBV28 and TRBJ2-3, with D perhaps being TRBD1 or TRBD2 (5 bases each). V was cut by 5 bases and J by 3 bases, with 9 bases left in between. The CDR3 totals 13 residues. Germline CDR1 MDHEN, CDR2 SYDVKM.

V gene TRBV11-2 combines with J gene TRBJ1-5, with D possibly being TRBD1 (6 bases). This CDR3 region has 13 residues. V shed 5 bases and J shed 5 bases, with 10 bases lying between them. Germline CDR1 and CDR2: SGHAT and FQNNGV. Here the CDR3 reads CASSSGQYQPQHF. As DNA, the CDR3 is TGTGCCAGCAGCAGCGGACAGTATCAGCCCCAGCATTTT. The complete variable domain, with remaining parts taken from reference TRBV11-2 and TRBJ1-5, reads EAGVAQSPRYKIIEKRQSVAFWCNPISGHATLYWYQQILGQGPKLLIQFQNNGVVDDSQLPKDRFSAERLKGVDSTLKIQPAKLEDSAVYLCASSSGQYQPQHFGDGTRLSIL.

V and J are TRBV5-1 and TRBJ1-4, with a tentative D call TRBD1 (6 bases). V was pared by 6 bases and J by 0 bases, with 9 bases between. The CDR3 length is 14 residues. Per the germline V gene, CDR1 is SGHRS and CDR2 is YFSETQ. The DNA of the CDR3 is TGCGCCAGCAAACAGGGCGCAACTAATGAAAAACTGTTTTTT. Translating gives CASKQGATNEKLFF.

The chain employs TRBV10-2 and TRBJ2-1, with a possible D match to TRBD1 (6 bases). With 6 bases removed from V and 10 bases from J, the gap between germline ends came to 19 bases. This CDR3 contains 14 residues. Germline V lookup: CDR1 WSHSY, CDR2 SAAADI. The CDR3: CASSLMAQGKEQFF. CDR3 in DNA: TGCGCCAGCAGCCTCATGGCGCAGGGGAAGGAGCAGTTCTTC.

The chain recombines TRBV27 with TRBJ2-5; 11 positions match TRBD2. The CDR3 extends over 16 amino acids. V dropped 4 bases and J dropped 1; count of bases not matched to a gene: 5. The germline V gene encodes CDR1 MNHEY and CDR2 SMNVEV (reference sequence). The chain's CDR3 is CASSSSGTSGQETQYF. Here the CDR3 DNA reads TGTGCCAGCAGTTCATCCGGGACTAGCGGCCAAGAGACCCAGTACTTC.

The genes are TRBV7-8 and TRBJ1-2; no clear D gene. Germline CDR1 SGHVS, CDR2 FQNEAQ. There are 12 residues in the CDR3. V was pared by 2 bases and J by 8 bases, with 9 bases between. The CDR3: CASSLYLGGYTF. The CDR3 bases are TGTGCCAGCAGCTTATACCTCGGCGGCTACACCTTC. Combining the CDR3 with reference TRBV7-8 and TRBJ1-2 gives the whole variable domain GAGVSQSPRYKVAKRGQDVALRCDPISGHVSLFWYQQALGQGPEFLTYFQNEAQLDKSGLPSDRFFAERPEGSVSTLKIQRTQQEDSAVYLCASSLYLGGYTFGSGTRLTVV.